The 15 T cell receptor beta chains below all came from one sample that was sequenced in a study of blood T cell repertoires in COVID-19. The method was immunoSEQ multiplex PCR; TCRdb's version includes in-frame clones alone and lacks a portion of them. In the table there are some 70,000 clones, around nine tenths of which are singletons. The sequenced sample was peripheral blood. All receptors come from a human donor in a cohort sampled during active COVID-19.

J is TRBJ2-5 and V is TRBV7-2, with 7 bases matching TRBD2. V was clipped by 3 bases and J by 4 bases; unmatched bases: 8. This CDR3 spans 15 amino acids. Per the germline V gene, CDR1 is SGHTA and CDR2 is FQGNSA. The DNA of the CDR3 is TGTGCCAGCAGCTTCCGGGCGGGGGAGCCAGAGACCCAGTACTTC. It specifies CASSFRAGEPETQYF.

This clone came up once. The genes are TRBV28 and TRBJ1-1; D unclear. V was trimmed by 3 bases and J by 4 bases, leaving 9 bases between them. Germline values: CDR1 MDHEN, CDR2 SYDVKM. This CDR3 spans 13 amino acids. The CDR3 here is CASSFSLSTEAFF. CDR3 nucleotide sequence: TGTGCCAGCAGTTTCTCCCTGTCCACTGAAGCTTTCTTT.

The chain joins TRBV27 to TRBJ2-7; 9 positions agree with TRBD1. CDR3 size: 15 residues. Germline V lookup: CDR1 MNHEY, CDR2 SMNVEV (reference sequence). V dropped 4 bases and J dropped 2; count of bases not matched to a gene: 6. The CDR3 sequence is CASSSGGQGPYEQYF. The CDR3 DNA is TGTGCCAGCAGTTCCGGGGGACAGGGACCCTACGAGCAGTACTTC.

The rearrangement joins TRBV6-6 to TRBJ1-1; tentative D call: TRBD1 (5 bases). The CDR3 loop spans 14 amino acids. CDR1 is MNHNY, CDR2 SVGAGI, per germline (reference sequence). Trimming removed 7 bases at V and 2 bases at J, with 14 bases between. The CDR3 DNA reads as TGTGCCAGCATCAGGAGCGGGGCCAACACTGAAGCTTTCTTT. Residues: CASIRSGANTEAFF.

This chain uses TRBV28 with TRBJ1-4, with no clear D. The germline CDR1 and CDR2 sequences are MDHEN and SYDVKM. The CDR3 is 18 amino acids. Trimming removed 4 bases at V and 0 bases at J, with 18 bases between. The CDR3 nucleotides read TGTGCCAGCAGTTCCCCCGTCGGGGTTCCAGCAACTAATGAAAAACTGTTTTTT. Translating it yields CASSSPVGVPATNEKLFF.

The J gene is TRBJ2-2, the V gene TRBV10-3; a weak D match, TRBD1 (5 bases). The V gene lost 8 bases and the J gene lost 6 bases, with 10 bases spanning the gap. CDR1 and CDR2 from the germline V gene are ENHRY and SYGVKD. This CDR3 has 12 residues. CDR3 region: CAILQAAGELFF. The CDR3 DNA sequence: TGTGCCATCCTACAGGCGGCCGGGGAGCTGTTTTTT.

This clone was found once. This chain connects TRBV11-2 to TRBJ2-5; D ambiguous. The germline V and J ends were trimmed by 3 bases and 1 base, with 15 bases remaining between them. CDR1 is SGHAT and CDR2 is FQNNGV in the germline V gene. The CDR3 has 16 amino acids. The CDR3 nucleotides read TGTGCCAGCAGCTTTCCCCGGGTGGCAAGCCAAGAGACCCAGTACTTC. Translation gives CASSFPRVASQETQYF.

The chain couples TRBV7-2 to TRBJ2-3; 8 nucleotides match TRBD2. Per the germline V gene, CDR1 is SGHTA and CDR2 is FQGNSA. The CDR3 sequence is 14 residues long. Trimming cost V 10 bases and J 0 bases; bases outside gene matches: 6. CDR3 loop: CATRGGTSTDTQYF. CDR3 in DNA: TGTGCCACCCGCGGGGGGACAAGCACAGATACGCAGTATTTT.

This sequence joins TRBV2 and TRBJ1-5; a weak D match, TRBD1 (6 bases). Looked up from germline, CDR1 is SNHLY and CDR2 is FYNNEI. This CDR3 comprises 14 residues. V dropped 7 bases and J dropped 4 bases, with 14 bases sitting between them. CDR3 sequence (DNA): TGTGCCAGCAACCCGACAGGTGGAAATCAGCCCCAGCATTTT. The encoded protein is CASNPTGGNQPQHF. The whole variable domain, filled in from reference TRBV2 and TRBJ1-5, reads EPEVTQTPSHQVTQMGQEVILRCVPISNHLYFYWYRQILGQKVEFLVSFYNNEISEKSEIFDDQFSVERPDGSNFTLKIRSTKLEDSAMYFCASNPTGGNQPQHFGDGTRLSIL.

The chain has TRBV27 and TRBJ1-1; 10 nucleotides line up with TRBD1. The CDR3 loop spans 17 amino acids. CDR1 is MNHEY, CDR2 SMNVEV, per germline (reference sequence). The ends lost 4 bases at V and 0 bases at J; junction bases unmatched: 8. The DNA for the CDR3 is TGTGCCAGCAGTTCAAGGGGACAGGGGAGGGTGAACACTGAAGCTTTCTTT. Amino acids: CASSSRGQGRVNTEAFF.

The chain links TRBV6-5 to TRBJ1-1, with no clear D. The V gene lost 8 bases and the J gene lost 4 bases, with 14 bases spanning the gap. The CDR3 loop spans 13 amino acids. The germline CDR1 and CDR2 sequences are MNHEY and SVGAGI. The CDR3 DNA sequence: TGTGCCAGCTCGCTAGAATACGGCACTGAAGCTTTCTTT. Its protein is CASSLEYGTEAFF.

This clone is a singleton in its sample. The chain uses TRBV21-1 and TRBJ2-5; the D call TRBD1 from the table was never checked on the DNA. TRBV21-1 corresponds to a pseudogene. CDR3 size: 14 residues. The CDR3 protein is CASREGAREETQYF. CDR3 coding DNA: TGTGCCAGCAGAGAGGGGGCGCGGGAAGAGACCCAGTACTTC.

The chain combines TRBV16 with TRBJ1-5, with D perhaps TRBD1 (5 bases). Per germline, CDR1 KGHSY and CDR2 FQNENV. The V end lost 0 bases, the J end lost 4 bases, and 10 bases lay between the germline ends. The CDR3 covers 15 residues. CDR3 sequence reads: CASSQSGGTNQPQHF. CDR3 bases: TGTGCCAGCAGCCAATCGGGGGGGACTAATCAGCCCCAGCATTTT. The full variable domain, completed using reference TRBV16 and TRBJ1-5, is GEEVAQTPKHLVRGEGQKAKLYCAPIKGHSYVFWYQQVLKNEFKFLISFQNENVFDETGMPKERFSAKCLPNSPCSLEIQATKLEDSAVYFCASSQSGGTNQPQHFGDGTRLSIL.

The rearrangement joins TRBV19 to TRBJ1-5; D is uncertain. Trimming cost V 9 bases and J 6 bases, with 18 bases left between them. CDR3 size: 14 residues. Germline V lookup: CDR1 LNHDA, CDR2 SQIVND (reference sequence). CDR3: CASLKRRSGQPQHF. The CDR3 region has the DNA TGTGCCAGCCTCAAAAGGAGGTCGGGTCAGCCCCAGCATTTT.

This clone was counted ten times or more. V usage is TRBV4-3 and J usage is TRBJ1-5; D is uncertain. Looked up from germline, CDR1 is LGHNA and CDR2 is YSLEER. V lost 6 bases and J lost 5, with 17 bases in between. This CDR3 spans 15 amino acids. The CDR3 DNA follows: TGCGCCAGCAGGAAAGAAGCGACGGGAGATCAGCCCCAGCATTTT. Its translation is CASRKEATGDQPQHF.